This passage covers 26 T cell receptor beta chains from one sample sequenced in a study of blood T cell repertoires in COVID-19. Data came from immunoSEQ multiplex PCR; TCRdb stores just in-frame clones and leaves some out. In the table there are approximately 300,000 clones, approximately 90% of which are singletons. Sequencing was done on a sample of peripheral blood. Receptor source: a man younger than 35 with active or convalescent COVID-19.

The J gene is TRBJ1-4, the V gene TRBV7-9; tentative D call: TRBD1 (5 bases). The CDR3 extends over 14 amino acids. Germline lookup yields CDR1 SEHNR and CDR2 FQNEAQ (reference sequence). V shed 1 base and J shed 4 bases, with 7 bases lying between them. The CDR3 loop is CASSLGQINEKLFF. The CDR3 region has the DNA TGTGCCAGCAGCTTAGGACAGATTAATGAAAAACTGTTTTTT.

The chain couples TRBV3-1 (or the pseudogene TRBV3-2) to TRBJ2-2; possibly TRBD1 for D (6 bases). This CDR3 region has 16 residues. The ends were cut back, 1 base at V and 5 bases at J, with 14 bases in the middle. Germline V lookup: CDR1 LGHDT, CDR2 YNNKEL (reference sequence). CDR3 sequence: CASSQGGTGFTGELFF. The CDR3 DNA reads TGTGCCAGCAGCCAAGGGGGTACAGGGTTTACCGGGGAGCTGTTTTTT.

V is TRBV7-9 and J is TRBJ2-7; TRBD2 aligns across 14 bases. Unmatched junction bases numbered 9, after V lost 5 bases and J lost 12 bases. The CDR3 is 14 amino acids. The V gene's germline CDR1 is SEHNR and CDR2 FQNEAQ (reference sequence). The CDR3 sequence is CASSQSPGLAGVYF. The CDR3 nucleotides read TGTGCCAGCAGCCAGTCCCCGGGACTAGCGGGGGTGTACTTC.

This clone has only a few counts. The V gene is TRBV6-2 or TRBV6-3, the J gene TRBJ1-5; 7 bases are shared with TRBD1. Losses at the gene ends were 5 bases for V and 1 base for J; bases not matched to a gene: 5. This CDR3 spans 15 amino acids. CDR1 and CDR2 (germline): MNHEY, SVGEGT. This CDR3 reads CASSNWGQSNQPQHF. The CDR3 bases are TGTGCCAGCAGTAACTGGGGACAGAGCAATCAGCCCCAGCATTTT.

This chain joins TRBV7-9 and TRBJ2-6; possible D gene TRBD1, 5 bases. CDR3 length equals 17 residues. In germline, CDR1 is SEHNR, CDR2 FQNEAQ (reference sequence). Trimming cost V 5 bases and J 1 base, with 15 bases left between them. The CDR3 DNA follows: TGTGCCAGCAGCAGGGGCGGACATATTTCTGGGGCCAACGTCCTGACTTTC. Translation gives CASSRGGHISGANVLTF.

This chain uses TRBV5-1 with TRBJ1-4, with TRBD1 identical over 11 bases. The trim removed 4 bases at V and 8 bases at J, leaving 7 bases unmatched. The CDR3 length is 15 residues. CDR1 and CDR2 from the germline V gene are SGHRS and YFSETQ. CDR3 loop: CASSPGQGAREKLFF. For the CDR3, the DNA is TGCGCCAGCAGCCCTGGACAGGGGGCCAGAGAAAAACTGTTTTTT. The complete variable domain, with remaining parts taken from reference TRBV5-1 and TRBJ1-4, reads KAGVTQTPRYLIKTRGQQVTLSCSPISGHRSVSWYQQTPGQGLQFLFEYFSETQRNKGNFPGRFSGRQFSNSRSEMNVSTLELGDSALYLCASSPGQGAREKLFFGSGTQLSVL.

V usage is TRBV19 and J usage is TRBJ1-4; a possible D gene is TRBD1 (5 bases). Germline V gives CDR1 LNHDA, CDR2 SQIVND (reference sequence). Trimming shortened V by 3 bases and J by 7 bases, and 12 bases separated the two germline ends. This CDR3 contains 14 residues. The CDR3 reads CASSMVQGVEKLFF. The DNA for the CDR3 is TGTGCCAGTAGTATGGTGCAGGGTGTTGAAAAACTGTTTTTT.

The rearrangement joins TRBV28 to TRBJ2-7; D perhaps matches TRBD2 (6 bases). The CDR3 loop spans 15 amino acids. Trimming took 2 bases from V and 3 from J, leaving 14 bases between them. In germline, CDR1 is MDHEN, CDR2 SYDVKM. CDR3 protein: CASSLGGTIGYEQYF. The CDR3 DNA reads TGTGCCAGCAGTTTAGGGGGGACGATCGGCTACGAGCAGTACTTC. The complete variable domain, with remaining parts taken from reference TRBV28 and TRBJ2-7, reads DVKVTQSSRYLVKRTGEKVFLECVQDMDHENMFWYRQDPGLGLRLIYFSYDVKMKEKGDIPEGYSVSREKKERFSLILESASTNQTSMYLCASSLGGTIGYEQYFGPGTRLTVT.

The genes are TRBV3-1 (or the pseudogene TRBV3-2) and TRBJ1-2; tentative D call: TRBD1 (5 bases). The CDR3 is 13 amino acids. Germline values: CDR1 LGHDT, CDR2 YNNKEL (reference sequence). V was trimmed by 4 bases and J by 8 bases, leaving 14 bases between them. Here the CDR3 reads CASSLSREGGYTF. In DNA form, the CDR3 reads TGTGCCAGCAGCCTATCCAGGGAGGGCGGCTACACCTTC.

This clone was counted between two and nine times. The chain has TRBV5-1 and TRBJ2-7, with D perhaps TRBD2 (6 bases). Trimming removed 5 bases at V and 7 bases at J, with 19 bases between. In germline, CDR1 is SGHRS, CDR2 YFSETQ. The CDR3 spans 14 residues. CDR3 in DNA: TGCGCCAGCAGGGCGGGGATATCTACTAGGGAGCAGTACTTC. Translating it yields CASRAGISTREQYF.

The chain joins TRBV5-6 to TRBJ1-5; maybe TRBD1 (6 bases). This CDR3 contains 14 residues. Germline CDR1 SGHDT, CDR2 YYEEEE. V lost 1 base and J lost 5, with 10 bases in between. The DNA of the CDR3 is TGTGCCAGCAGCTTGTCGGGGGGCTATCAGCCCCAGCATTTT. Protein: CASSLSGGYQPQHF.

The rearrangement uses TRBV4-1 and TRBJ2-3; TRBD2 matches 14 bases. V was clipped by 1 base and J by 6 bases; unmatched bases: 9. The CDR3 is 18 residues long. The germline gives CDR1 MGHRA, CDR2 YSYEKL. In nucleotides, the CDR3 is TGCGCCAGCAGCCAAGGGTTGGCGACTAGCGGGAGGGGGGATACGCAGTATTTT. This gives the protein CASSQGLATSGRGDTQYF.

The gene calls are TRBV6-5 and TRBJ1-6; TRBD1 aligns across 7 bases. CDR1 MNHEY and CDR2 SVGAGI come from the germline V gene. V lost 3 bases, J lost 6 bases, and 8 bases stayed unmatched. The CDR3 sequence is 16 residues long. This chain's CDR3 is CASSYVRGNINSPLHF. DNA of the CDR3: TGTGCCAGCAGTTATGTCAGGGGGAACATTAATTCACCCCTCCACTTT.

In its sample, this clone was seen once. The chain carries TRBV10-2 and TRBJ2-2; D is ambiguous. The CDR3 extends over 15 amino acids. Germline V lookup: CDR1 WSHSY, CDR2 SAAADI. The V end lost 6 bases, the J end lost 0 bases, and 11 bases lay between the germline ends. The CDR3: CASRRHNSNTGELFF. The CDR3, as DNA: TGCGCCAGCAGGCGGCACAATTCGAACACCGGGGAGCTGTTTTTT.

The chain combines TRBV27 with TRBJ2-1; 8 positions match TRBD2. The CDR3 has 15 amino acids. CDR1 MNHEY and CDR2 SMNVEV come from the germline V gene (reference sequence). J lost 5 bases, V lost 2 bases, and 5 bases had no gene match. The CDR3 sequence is CASSLRAGVNNEQFF. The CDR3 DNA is TGTGCCAGCAGTTTAAGAGCGGGAGTTAACAATGAGCAGTTCTTC.

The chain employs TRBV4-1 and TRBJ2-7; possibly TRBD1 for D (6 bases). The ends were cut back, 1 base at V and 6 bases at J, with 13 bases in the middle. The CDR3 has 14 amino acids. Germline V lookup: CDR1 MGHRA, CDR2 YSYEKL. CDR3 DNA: TGCGCCAGCAGCCAAGGTCAGGGGCTGGGCGAGCAGTACTTC. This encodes CASSQGQGLGEQYF.

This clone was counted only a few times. CDR3 in amino acids: CASSPPTGGLRAKNIQYF. The CDR3, as DNA: TGTGCCAGCTCACCACCGACAGGGGGCCTGCGAGCCAAAAACATTCAGTACTTC. This chain links TRBV18 with TRBJ2-4, with 10 bases fitting TRBD1. Germline CDR1 KGHSH, CDR2 LQKENI. This CDR3 comprises 18 residues. Germline trimming cut 0 bases from V and 0 bases from J; bases unmatched to any gene: 5.

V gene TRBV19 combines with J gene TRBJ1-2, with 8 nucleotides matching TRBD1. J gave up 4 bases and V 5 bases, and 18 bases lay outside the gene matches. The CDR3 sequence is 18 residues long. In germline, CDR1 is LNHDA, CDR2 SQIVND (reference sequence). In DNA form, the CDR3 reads TGTGCCAGTAGTGACAACCGGGACACCTTACAGGGGGTCTATGGCTACACCTTC. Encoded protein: CASSDNRDTLQGVYGYTF.

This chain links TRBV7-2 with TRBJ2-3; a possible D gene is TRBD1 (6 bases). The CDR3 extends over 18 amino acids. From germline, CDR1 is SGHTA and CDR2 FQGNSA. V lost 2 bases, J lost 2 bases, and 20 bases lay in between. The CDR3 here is CASSLSHREPLHTDTQYF. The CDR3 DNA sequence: TGTGCCAGCAGCTTATCGCACAGGGAACCACTCCACACAGATACGCAGTATTTT.

This CDR3 is CASSPRPYLVPEKLFF. CDR3 DNA: TGTGCCAGTAGCCCTAGGCCCTATCTGGTCCCAGAAAAACTGTTTTTT. The J gene is TRBJ1-4, the V gene TRBV19; D unclear. The germline gives CDR1 LNHDA, CDR2 SQIVND (reference sequence). The CDR3 is 16 amino acids. The V gene lost 6 bases and the J gene lost 8 bases, with 22 bases spanning the gap.

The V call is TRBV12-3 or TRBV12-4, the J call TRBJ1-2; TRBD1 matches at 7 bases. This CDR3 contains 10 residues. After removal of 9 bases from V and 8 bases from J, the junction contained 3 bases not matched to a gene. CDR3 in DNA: TGTGCCAGTCGGGGACAGGGCTACACCTTC. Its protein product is CASRGQGYTF.

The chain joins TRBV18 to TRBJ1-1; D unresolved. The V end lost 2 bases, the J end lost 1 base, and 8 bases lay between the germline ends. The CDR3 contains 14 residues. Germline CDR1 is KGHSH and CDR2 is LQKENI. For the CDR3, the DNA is TGTGCCAGCTCACCAGGGCTCCAGAACACTGAAGCTTTCTTT. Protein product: CASSPGLQNTEAFF.

In nucleotides, the CDR3 is TGTGCCAGCAGTGAGCGGGACAGGGTTTTTTACACTGAAGCTTTCTTT. Encoded protein: CASSERDRVFYTEAFF. The genes are TRBV6-1 and TRBJ1-1, with 9 bases fitting TRBD1. After removal of 3 bases from V and 3 bases from J, the junction contained 8 bases not matched to a gene. This CDR3 has 16 residues. The germline CDR1 and CDR2 sequences are MNHNS and SASEGT.

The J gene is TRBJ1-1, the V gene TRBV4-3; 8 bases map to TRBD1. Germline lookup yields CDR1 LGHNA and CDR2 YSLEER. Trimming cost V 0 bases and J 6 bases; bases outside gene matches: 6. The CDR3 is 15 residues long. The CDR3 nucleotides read TGCGCCAGCAGCCAAGAGAGGACAGGGCTGGCTGAAGCTTTCTTT. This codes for CASSQERTGLAEAFF.

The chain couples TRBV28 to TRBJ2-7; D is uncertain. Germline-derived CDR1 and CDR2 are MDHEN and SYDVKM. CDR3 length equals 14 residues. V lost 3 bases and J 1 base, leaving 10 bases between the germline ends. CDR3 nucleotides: TGTGCCAGCAGTTTCCGGTTGGTATCCTACGAGCAGTACTTC. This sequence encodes CASSFRLVSYEQYF.

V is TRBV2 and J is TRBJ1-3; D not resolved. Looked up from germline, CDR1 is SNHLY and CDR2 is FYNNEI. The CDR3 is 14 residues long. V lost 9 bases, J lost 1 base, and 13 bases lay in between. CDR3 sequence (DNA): TGTGCCAGAAGAAGTCAGGTGTCTGGAAACACCATATATTTT. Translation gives CARRSQVSGNTIYF.